These 5 T cell receptor beta chains were all obtained from the same sample, sequenced in a study of blood T cells in healthy people across ages (dated by TCRdb to about 2015). The receptor library was made with 5' RACE. TCRdb names Illumina HiSeq 2500 as the instrument used. A second about 7 to 12 cycle PCR used a sample-barcoded 5' primer and a J-beta primer mix. Clones were called with MiXCR by TCRdb after fastp trimmed the public reads at Q25, and only in-frame beta chains were retained. Here each entry gathers all rows of one CDR3 protein and keeps the most common genes and DNA. This sample comprises 600,000 to 650,000 distinct CDR3 sequences, roughly three fifths of them detected only once. The ten largest clones take up more than 35% of the sample. The specimen sequenced was blood. The receptors shown here come from a man aged 60-69 years in good health.

The J gene is TRBJ2-1, the V gene TRBV2; 8 positions match TRBD2. V gave up 6 bases and J gave up 5 bases; unmatched junction bases: 12. CDR3 size: 16 residues. The germline gives CDR1 SNHLY, CDR2 FYNNEI. The CDR3 coding sequence is TGTGCCAGCAGCCACCCCTCCGGGGGGGTAAACAATGAGCAGTTCTTC. Its translation: CASSHPSGGVNNEQFF. Full variable domain (remainder filled in from reference TRBV2 and TRBJ2-1): EPEVTQTPSHQVTQMGQEVILRCVPISNHLYFYWYRQILGQKVEFLVSFYNNEISEKSEIFDDQFSVERPDGSNFTLKIRSTKLEDSAMYFCASSHPSGGVNNEQFFGPGTRLTVL.

V gene TRBV9 combines with J gene TRBJ2-1; no reliable D call. V dropped 1 base and J dropped 9 bases, with 8 bases sitting between them. Germline V gives CDR1 SGDLS, CDR2 YYNGEE. The CDR3 length is 12 residues. CDR3 protein: CASSVPPPEQFF. The CDR3 DNA reads as TGTGCCAGCAGCGTACCTCCTCCTGAGCAGTTCTTC.

This clonotype was observed a handful of times. This sequence joins TRBV24-1 and TRBJ2-3; TRBD1 might be the D (6 bases). This CDR3 has 18 residues. CDR1 and CDR2 (germline): KGHDR, SFDVKD. V lost 3 bases, J lost 5 bases, and 23 bases lay in between. The CDR3 nucleotides read TGTGCCACCAGTGATCGCTCAGTTTGGGGGCGCCCCTTAGATACGCAGTATTTT. It is translated as CATSDRSVWGRPLDTQYF.

The V gene is TRBV5-4, the J gene TRBJ2-5, with 7 nucleotides matching TRBD1. CDR3 length: 16 residues. Germline values: CDR1 SGHNT, CDR2 YYREEE (reference sequence). The V segment lost 1 base and the J segment 0 bases; nucleotides outside the gene matches: 6. This chain's CDR3 is CASSLPQGVDQETQYF. CDR3 nucleotide sequence: TGTGCCAGCAGCTTGCCTCAGGGGGTCGACCAAGAGACCCAGTACTTC.

The V gene is TRBV5-1, the J gene TRBJ2-3; TRBD1 or TRBD2 may be the D gene (5 bases each). Germline lookup yields CDR1 SGHRS and CDR2 YFSETQ. Between the trimmed V and J ends, which lost 4 bases and 4 bases, there was a span of 19 bases. The CDR3 has 16 amino acids. The chain's CDR3 is CASSPDGTDAADTQYF. Here the CDR3 DNA reads TGCGCCAGCAGCCCTGACGGGACCGATGCGGCAGATACGCAGTATTTT.